The clone carrying this T cell receptor (beta chain) came up many times. Antigen specificity is unknown. If patients had other autoimmune diseases, uncontrolled infections, pregnancy or lactation, they were excluded. Amplified TCR beta CDR3 regions were obtained using RNA transcripts as template. The first round was an RT-PCR with HTBI primers, and the second round was a multiplex PCR. Via MiXCR, TCRdb re-called the multiplex PCR reads, giving one row per CDR3 protein. This sample carries roughly 420,000 distinct CDR3 sequences, about 21% of them seen once, and the ten largest clones take 2.5% to 3.5%. The data were taken from a study of Graves' ophthalmopathy and Graves' hyperthyroidism. Study context: Researchers obtained peripheral blood at initial diagnosis, before any treatment had begun.

Germline-derived CDR1 and CDR2 are SQVTM and ANQGSEA. The V and J ends lost 4 bases and 0 bases respectively, with 10 bases between them. This CDR3 has 13 amino acids. Study-wide points: Blood repertoires reportedly contained most expanded thyroid clonotypes above 0.001 frequency.

Material for sequencing was peripheral blood. The receptor was derived from a woman younger than 35 with stable Graves' hyperthyroidism. V is TRBV29-1 and J is TRBJ2-7; D is unclear. CDR3 in amino acids: CSVVSFTSYEQYF. In DNA, the CDR3 is TGCAGCGTTGTGTCCTTTACCTCCTACGAGCAGTACTTC.